This T cell receptor beta chain was captured in a study of blood T cell repertoires in COVID-19. The repertoire was sequenced with immunoSEQ multiplex PCR; TCRdb's copy has only in-frame clones and lacks some. The sample lists roughly 380,000 clones, more than 75% occurring once. Sequenced: peripheral blood. The sequence derives from a human donor with acute or convalescent COVID-19. The donor label of this sample is uncertain.

The chain's CDR3 is CSVLVAGASYEQYF. CDR3 coding DNA: TGCAGCGTTCTGGTAGCGGGGGCGTCCTACGAGCAGTACTTC. V usage is TRBV29-1 and J usage is TRBJ2-7; the match to TRBD2 covers 9 bases. Germline-derived CDR1 and CDR2 are SQVTM and ANQGSEA. The CDR3 runs 14 residues. Trimming at V came to 5 bases and at J to 1 base, leaving 6 bases not matched to a gene.